This TCR beta chain was found in a study of T-cell memory formation after mild COVID-19. This CDR3 is built from 13 residues. Trimming took off 0 bases at V and 4 bases at J, with 7 bases between the two ends. Looked up from germline, CDR1 is DFQATT and CDR2 is SNEGSKA (reference sequence). TCRdb itself ran the 5' RACE reads through MiXCR, one entry per CDR3 protein. The profile shows 200,000 or so distinct CDR3 sequences, 16% of them singletons. This clonotype has a handful of counts. This receptor was taken from an adult woman who had mild COVID-19 (a few samples of this study predate the infection). Cell type and time point are not known. Sample: PBMCs or a T cell subset sorted from them (not recorded which). The rearrangement uses TRBV20-1 and TRBJ1-3; D is unclear. The CDR3 loop reads CSARDRFGNTIYF. The CDR3 region has the DNA TGCAGTGCTAGAGACAGGTTCGGAAACACCATATATTTT.